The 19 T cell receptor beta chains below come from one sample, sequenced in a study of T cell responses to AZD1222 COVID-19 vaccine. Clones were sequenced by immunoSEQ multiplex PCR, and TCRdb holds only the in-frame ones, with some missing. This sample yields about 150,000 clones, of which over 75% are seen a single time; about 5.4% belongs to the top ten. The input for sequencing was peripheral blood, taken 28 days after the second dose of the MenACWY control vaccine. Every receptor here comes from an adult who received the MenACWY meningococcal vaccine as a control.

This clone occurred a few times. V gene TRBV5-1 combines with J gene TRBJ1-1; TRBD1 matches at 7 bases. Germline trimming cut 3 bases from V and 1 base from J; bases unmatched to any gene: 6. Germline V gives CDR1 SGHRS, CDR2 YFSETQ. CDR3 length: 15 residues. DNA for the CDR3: TGCGCCAGCAGCTCGGAGGGACAGCAGAACACTGAAGCTTTCTTT. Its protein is CASSSEGQQNTEAFF.

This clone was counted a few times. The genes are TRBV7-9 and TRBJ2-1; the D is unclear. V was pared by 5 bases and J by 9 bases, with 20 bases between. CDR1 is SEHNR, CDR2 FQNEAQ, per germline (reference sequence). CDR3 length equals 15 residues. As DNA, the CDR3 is TGTGCCAGCAGCAGTCGCCGACTTGGGTATACTGAGCAGTTCTTC. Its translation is CASSSRRLGYTEQFF.

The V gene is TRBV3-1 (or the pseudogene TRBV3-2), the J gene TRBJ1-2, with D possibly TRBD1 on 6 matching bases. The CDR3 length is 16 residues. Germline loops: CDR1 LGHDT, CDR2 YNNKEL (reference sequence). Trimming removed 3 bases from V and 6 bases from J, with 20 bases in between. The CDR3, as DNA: TGTGCCAGCAGCCATCGAGAGCCGACAGGATACGATGGCTACACCTTC. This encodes CASSHREPTGYDGYTF.

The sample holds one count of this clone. The CDR3 nucleotides are TGTGCCAGTAGTATAGGACTAGTTGTCTACGAGCAGTACTTC. It codes for CASSIGLVVYEQYF. The chain carries TRBV19 and TRBJ2-7, with TRBD2 as a possible D gene (6 bases). Trimming cost V 1 base and J 3 bases, with 10 bases left between them. The CDR3 runs 14 residues. CDR1 is LNHDA, CDR2 SQIVND, per germline (reference sequence). Complete variable domain (other parts from reference TRBV19 and TRBJ2-7): DGGITQSPKYLFRKEGQNVTLSCEQNLNHDAMYWYRQDPGQGLRLIYYSQIVNDFQKGDIAEGYSVSREKKESFPLTVTSAQKNPTAFYLCASSIGLVVYEQYFGPGTRLTVT.

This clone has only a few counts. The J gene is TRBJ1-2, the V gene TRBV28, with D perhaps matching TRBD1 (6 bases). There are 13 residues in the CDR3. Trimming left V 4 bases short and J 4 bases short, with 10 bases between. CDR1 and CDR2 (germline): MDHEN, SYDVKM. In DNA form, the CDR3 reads TGTGCCAGCAGTTCGGGACAACTCTATGGCTACACCTTC. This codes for CASSSGQLYGYTF.

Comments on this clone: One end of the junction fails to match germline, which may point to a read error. CDR3 nucleotides: TGCTCCCTTGGGAGACAGGGGGCCGTGAACACTGAAGCTTTCTTT. It codes for CSLGRQGAVNTEAFF. The rearrangement links TRBV30 to TRBJ1-1; 10 nucleotides line up with TRBD1. Germline lookup yields CDR1 GTSNPN and CDR2 SVGIG (reference sequence). The CDR3 is 15 residues long.

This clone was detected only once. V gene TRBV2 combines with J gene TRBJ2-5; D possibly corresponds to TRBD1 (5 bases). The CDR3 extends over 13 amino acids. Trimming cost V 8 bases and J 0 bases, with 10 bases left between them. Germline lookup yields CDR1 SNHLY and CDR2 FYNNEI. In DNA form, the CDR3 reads TGTGCCAGCCACGCAGGGTACCAAGAGACCCAGTACTTC. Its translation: CASHAGYQETQYF.

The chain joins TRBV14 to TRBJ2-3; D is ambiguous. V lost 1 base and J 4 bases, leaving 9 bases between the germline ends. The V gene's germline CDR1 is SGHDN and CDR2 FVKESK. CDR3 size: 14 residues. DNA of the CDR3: TGTGCCAGCAGCCAAGGGTATCATGCAGATACGCAGTATTTT. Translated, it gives CASSQGYHADTQYF.

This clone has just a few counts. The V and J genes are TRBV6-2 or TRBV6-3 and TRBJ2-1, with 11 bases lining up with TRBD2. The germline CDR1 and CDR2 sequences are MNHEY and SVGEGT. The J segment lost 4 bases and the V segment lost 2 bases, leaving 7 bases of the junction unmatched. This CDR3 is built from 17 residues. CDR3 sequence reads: CASSYLGLAGVYNEQFF. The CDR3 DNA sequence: TGTGCCAGCAGTTACCTAGGACTAGCGGGTGTGTACAATGAGCAGTTCTTC.

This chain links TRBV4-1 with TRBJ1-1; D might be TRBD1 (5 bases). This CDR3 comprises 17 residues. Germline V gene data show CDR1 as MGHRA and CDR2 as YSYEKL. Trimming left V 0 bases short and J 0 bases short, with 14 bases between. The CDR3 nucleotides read TGCGCCAGCAGCCAAGAAGGCCGGGGCTTCATGAACACTGAAGCTTTCTTT. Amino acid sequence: CASSQEGRGFMNTEAFF.

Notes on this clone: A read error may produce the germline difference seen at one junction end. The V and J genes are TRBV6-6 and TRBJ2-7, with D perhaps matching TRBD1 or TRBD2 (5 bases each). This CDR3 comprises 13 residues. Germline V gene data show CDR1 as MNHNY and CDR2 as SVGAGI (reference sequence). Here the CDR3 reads CASSYGTGTEDTF. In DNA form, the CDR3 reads TGTGCCAGCAGTTACGGAACCGGGACCGAGGATACGTTC.

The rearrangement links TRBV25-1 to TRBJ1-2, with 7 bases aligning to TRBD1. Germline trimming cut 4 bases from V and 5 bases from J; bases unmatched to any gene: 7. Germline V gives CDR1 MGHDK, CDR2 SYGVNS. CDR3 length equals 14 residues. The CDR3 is CASSGDRVNYGYTF. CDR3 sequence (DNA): TGTGCCAGCAGTGGTGACAGGGTCAATTATGGCTACACCTTC.

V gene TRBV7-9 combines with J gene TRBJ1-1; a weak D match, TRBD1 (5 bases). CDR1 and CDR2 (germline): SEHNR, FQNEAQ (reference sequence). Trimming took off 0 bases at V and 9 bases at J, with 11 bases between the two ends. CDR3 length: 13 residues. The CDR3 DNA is TGTGCCAGCAGCTTAGCGCAGGGCAGAAAAGCTTTCTTT. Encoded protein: CASSLAQGRKAFF. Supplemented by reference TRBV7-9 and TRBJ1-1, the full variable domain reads DTGVSQNPRHKITKRGQNVTFRCDPISEHNRLYWYRQTLGQGPEFLTYFQNEAQLEKSRLLSDRFSAERPKGSFSTLEIQRTEQGDSAMYLCASSLAQGRKAFFGQGTRLTVV.

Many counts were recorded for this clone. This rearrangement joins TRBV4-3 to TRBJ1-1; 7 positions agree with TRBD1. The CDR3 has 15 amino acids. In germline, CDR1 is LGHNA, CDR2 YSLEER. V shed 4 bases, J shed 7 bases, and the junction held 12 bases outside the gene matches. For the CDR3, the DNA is TGCGCCAGCAGCCCAAGACAAGGGGGCGCGGATGAAGCTTTCTTT. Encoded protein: CASSPRQGGADEAFF.

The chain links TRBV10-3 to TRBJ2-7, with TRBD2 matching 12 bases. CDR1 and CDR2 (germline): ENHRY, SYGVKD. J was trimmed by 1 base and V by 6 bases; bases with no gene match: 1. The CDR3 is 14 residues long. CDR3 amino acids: CAIRGLAGSYEQYF. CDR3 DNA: TGTGCCATCAGGGGACTAGCGGGTTCCTACGAGCAGTACTTC.

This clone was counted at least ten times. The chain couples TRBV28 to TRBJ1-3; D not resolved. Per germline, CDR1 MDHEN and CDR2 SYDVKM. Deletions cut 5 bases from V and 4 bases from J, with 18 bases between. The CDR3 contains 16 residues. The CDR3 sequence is CASSPPGGGPGNTIYF. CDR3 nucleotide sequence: TGTGCCAGCAGTCCCCCTGGCGGAGGGCCAGGAAACACCATATATTTT. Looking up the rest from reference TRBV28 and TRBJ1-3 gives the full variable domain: DVKVTQSSRYLVKRTGEKVFLECVQDMDHENMFWYRQDPGLGLRLIYFSYDVKMKEKGDIPEGYSVSREKKERFSLILESASTNQTSMYLCASSPPGGGPGNTIYFGEGSWLTVV.

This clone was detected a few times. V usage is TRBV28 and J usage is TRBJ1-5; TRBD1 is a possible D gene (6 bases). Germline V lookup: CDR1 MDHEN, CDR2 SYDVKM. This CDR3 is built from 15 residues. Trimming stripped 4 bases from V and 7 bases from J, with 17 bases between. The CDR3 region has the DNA TGTGCCAGCAGTTCCGGACAGTGGACGGGGCAGCCCCAGCATTTT. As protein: CASSSGQWTGQPQHF.

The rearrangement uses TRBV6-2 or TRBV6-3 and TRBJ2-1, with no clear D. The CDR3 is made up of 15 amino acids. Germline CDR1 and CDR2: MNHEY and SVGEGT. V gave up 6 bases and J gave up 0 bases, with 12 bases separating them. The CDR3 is CASSPGFLSYNEQFF. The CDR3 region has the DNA TGTGCCAGCAGCCCCGGCTTCCTCTCCTACAATGAGCAGTTCTTC.

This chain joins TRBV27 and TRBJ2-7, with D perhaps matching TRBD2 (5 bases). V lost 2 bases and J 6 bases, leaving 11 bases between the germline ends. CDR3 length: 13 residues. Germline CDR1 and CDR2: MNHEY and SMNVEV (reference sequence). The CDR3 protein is CASSLQTAGEQYF. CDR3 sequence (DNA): TGTGCCAGCAGTTTACAAACTGCGGGCGAGCAGTACTTC.